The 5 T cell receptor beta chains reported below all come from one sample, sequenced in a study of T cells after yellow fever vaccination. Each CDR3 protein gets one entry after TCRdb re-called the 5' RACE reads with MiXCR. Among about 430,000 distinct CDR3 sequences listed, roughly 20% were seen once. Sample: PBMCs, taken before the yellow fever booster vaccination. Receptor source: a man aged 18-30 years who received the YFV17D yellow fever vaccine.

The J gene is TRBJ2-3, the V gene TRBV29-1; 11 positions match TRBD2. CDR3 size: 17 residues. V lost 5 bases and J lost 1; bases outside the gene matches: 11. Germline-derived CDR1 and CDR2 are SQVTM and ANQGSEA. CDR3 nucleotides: TGCAGCGTTAAACCACCTCCGGGACTAGCGGGCACAGATACGCAGTATTTT. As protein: CSVKPPPGLAGTDTQYF.

The CDR3 spells CASETGSGTDTQYF. For the CDR3, the DNA is TGTGCCAGCGAGACAGGGAGTGGCACAGATACGCAGTATTTT. The rearrangement joins TRBV5-4 to TRBJ2-3, with 7 bases aligning to TRBD1. The V gene end was trimmed by 7 bases and the J gene end by 1 base; junction bases not matched to a gene: 6. Germline V lookup: CDR1 SGHNT, CDR2 YYREEE (reference sequence). This CDR3 comprises 14 residues.

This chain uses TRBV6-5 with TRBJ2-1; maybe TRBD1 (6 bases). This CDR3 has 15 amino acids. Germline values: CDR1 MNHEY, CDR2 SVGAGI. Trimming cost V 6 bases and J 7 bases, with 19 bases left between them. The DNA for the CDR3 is TGTGCCAGCAGACGGACAGAGCTCAGGGGTAATGAGCAGTTCTTC. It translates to CASRRTELRGNEQFF.

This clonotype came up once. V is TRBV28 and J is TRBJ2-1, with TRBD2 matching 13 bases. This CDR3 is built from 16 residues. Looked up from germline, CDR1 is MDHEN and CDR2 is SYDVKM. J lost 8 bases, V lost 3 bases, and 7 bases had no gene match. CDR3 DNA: TGTGCCAGCAGTTTTCGGGGGACTAGCGGGGCAGATGAGCAGTTCTTC. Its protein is CASSFRGTSGADEQFF.

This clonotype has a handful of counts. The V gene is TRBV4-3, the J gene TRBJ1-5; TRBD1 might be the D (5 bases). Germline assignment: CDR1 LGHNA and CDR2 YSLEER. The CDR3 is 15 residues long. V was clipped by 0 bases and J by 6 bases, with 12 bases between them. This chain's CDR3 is CASSQDMQGVQPQHF. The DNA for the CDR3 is TGCGCCAGCAGCCAAGACATGCAGGGTGTTCAGCCCCAGCATTTT.